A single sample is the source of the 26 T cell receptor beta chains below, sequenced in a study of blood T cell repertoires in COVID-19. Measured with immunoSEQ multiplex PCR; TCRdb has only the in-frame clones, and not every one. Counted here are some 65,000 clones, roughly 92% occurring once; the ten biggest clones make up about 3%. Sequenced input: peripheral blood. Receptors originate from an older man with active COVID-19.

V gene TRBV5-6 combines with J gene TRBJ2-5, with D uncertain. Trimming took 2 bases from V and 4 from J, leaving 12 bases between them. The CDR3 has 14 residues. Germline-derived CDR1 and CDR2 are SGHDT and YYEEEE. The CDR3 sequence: CASSFIEASETQYF. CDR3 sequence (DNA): TGTGCCAGCAGCTTTATAGAGGCTTCAGAGACCCAGTACTTC.

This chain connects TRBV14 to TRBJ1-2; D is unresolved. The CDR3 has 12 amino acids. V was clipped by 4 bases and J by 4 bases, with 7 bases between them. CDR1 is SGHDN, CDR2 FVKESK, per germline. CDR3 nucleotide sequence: TGTGCCAGCAGCCTACTTTTCTATGGCTACACCTTC. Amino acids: CASSLLFYGYTF.

DNA for the CDR3: TGTGCCAGCAGTTACTTTACAGGACCCTACGAGCAGTACTTC. Its translation is CASSYFTGPYEQYF. The chain links TRBV6-5 to TRBJ2-7; a possible D gene is TRBD1 (5 bases). CDR1 MNHEY and CDR2 SVGAGI come from the germline V gene. The CDR3 is 14 amino acids. Trimming cost V 1 base and J 2 bases, with 9 bases left between them.

This CDR3 is CASSQVLNTEAFF. In DNA form, the CDR3 reads TGTGCCAGCAGCCAAGTCTTGAACACTGAAGCTTTCTTT. V is TRBV3-1 (or the pseudogene TRBV3-2) and J is TRBJ1-1; D ambiguous. CDR1 and CDR2 from the germline V gene are LGHDT and YNNKEL (reference sequence). Trimming took off 1 base at V and 0 bases at J, with 3 bases between the two ends. CDR3 length equals 13 residues.

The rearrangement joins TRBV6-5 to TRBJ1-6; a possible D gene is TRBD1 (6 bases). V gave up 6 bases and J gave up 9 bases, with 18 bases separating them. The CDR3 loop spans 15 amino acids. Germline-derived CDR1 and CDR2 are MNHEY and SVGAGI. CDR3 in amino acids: CASRLQTGKGSPLHF. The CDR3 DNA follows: TGTGCCAGCAGATTACAAACAGGGAAAGGTTCACCCCTCCACTTT.

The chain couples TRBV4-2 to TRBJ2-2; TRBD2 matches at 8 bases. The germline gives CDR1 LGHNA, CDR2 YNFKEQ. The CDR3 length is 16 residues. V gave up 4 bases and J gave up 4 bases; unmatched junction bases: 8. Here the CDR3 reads CASSPSGPLGTGELFF. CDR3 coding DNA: TGTGCCAGCAGCCCTAGCGGGCCCTTGGGCACCGGGGAGCTGTTTTTT.

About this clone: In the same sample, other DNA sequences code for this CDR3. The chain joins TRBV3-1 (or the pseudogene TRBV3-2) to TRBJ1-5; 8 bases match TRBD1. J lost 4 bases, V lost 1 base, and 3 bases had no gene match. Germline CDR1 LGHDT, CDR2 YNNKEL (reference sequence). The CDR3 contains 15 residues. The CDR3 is CASSQATGGNQPQHF. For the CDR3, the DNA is TGTGCCAGCAGCCAAGCCACAGGGGGAAATCAGCCCCAGCATTTT.

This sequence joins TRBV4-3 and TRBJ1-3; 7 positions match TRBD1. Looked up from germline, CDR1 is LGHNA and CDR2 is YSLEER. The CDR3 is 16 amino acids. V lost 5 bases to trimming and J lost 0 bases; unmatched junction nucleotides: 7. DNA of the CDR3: TGCGCCAGCAGCGTGGGACAGTCGCACTCTGGAAACACCATATATTTT. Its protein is CASSVGQSHSGNTIYF.

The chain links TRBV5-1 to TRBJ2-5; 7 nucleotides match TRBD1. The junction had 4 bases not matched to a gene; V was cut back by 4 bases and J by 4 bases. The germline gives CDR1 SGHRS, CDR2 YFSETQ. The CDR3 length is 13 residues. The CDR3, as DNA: TGCGCCAGCAGCCAGACAGGGTCAGAGACCCAGTACTTC. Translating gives CASSQTGSETQYF.

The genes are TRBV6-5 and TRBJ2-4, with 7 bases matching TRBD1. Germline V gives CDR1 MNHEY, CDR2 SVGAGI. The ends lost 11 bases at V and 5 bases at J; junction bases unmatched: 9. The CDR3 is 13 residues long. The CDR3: CAGRVTGENIQYF. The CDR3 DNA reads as TGTGCCGGAAGGGTAACAGGGGAAAACATTCAGTACTTC.

CDR3 residues: CASSLGTRAGETQYF. DNA for the CDR3: TGTGCCAGCAGCTTAGGGACGAGGGCCGGAGAGACCCAGTACTTC. The gene calls are TRBV11-3 and TRBJ2-5; a weak D match, TRBD2 (5 bases). The V and J ends lost 1 base and 4 bases respectively, with 13 bases between them. Germline CDR1 and CDR2: SGHNT and YENEEA. The CDR3 covers 15 residues.

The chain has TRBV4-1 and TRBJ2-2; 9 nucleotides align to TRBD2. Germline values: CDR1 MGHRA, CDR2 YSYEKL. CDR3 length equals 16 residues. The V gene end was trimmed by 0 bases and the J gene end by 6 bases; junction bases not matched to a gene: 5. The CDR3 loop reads CASSQEGGGASGELFF. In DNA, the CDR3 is TGCGCCAGCAGCCAAGAAGGCGGGGGGGCCTCCGGGGAGCTGTTTTTT.

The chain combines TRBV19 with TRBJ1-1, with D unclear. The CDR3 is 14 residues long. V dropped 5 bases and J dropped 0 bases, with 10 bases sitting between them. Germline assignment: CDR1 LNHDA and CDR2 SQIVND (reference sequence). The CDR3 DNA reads TGTGCCAGTAGTCCCCCGCGTATGAACACTGAAGCTTTCTTT. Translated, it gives CASSPPRMNTEAFF.

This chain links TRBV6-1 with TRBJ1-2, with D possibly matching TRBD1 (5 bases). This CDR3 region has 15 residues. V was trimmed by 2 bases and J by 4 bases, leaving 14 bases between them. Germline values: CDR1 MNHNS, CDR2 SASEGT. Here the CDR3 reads CASSEYSDSLYGYTF. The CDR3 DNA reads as TGTGCCAGCAGTGAATATTCCGACAGCCTCTATGGCTACACCTTC.

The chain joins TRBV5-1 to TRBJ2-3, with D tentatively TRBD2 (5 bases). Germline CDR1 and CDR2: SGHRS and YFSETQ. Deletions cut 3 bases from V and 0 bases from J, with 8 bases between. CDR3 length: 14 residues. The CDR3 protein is CASSSWTSTDTQYF. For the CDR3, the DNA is TGCGCCAGCAGCTCCTGGACTAGCACAGATACGCAGTATTTT. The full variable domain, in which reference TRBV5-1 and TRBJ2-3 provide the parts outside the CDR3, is KAGVTQTPRYLIKTRGQQVTLSCSPISGHRSVSWYQQTPGQGLQFLFEYFSETQRNKGNFPGRFSGRQFSNSRSEMNVSTLELGDSALYLCASSSWTSTDTQYFGPGTRLTVL.

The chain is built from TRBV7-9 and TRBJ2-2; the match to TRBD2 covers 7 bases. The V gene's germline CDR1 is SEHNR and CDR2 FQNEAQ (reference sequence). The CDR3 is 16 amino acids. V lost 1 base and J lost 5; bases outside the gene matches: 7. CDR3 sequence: CASSLDRLAATGELFF. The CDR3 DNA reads TGTGCCAGCAGCTTAGACCGACTAGCTGCTACCGGGGAGCTGTTTTTT.

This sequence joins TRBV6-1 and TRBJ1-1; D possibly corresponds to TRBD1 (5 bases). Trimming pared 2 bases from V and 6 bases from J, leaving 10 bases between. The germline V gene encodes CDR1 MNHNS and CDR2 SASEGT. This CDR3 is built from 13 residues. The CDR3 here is CASSEIIRAEAFF. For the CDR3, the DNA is TGTGCCAGCAGTGAAATAATCAGGGCTGAAGCTTTCTTT.

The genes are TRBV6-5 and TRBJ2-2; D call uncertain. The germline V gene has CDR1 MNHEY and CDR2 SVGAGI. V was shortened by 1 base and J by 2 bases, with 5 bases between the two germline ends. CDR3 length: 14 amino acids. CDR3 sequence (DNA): TGTGCCAGCAGTTACTTCCAAAACACCGGGGAGCTGTTTTTT. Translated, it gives CASSYFQNTGELFF.

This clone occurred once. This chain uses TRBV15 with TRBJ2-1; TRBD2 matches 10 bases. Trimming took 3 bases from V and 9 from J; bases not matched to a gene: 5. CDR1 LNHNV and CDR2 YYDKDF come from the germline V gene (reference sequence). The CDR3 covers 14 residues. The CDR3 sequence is CATSRRASGGEQFF. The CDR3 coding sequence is TGTGCCACCAGCAGGAGGGCTAGCGGGGGTGAGCAGTTCTTC.

In DNA, the CDR3 is TGTGCCAGCTCACTAGACAGGGGCCAGAATCAGCCCCAGCATTTT. It translates to CASSLDRGQNQPQHF. The chain carries TRBV18 and TRBJ1-5; 8 bases agree with TRBD1. CDR3 length equals 15 residues. CDR1 and CDR2 (germline): KGHSH, LQKENI. After removal of 4 bases from V and 4 bases from J, the junction contained 6 bases not matched to a gene.

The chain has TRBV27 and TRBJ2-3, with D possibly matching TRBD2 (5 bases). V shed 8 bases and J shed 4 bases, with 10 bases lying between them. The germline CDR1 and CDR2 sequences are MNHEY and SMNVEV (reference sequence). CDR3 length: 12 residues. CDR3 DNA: TGTGCCAGCCTCGGGGTGGCAGATACGCAGTATTTT. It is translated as CASLGVADTQYF.

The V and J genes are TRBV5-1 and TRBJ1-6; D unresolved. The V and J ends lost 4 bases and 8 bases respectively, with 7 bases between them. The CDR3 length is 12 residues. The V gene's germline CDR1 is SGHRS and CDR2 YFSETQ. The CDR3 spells CASSTGDSPLHF. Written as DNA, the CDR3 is TGCGCCAGCAGCACCGGAGATTCACCCCTCCACTTT.

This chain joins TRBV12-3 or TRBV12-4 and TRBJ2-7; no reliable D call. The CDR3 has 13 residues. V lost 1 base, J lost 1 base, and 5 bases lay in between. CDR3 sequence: CASSLGVSYEQYF. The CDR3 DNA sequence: TGTGCCAGCAGTTTAGGAGTTTCCTACGAGCAGTACTTC.

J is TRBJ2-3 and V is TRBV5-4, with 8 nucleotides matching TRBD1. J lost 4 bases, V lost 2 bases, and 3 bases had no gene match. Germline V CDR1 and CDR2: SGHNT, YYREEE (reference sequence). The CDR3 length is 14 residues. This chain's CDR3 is CASSFRTGPDTQYF. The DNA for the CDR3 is TGTGCCAGCAGCTTCCGGACAGGGCCAGATACGCAGTATTTT.

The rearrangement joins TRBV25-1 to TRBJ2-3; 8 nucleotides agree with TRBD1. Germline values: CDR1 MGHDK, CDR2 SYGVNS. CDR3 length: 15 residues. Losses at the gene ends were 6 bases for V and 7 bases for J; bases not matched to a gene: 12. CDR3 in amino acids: CASSPGTGALNTQYF. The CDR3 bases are TGTGCCAGCAGCCCTGGGACAGGAGCCTTGAATACGCAGTATTTT.

The CDR3 sequence: CASSTDLAGYEQYV. Written as DNA, the CDR3 is TGTGCCAGCAGTACGGACTTGGCCGGCTACGAGCAGTACGTC. The V gene is TRBV6-5, the J gene TRBJ2-7; tentative D call: TRBD2 (5 bases). Trimming left V 5 bases short and J 3 bases short, with 14 bases between. The germline V gene encodes CDR1 MNHEY and CDR2 SVGAGI. The CDR3 spans 14 residues.